This passage covers 22 T cell receptor beta chains from one sample sequenced in a study of read filtering for tumor transcriptome and immune sequencing. The library was built from about 370 ng RNA with molecular barcoded adaptors for alpha/delta and beta/gamma chains. TCRdb fed the reads into MiXCR, producing one record per CDR3 protein. The sample has 30,000 to 35,000 distinct CDR3 sequences, about 18% seen once. The sample taken for sequencing was a population of CD138-negative cells sorted from bone marrow. Every receptor here comes from a donor aged 40 or over with multiple myeloma.

This clonotype was observed at least ten times. A much larger clone differs by one base, so this may be a read error. CDR3 amino acids: CATSDLSGELFF. Here the CDR3 DNA reads TGTGCCACCAGTGATTTATCCGGGGAGCTGTTTTTT. The chain has TRBV24-1 and TRBJ2-2; no definite D call. The CDR3 runs to 12 residues. V shed 1 base and J shed 6 bases, with 2 bases lying between them. Looked up from germline, CDR1 is KGHDR and CDR2 is SFDVKD.

There are many counts of this clonotype. The V and J genes are TRBV12-3 or TRBV12-4 and TRBJ1-5, with D hard to call. V was pared by 5 bases and J by 4 bases, with 12 bases between. CDR3 length equals 14 residues. DNA for the CDR3: TGTGCCAGCAGTCCCCGTGATGGTAATCAGCCCCAGCATTTT. Residues: CASSPRDGNQPQHF.

This clonotype was seen ten or more times. The V gene is TRBV27, the J gene TRBJ1-6; 7 positions agree with TRBD1. The germline V gene has CDR1 MNHEY and CDR2 SMNVEV (reference sequence). CDR3 length: 14 amino acids. Trimming at V came to 3 bases and at J to 7 bases, leaving 3 bases not matched to a gene. The CDR3 nucleotides read TGTGCCAGCAGTTTGCTACAGGGGAATTCACCCCTCCACTTT. It yields the protein CASSLLQGNSPLHF.

This sequence joins TRBV30 and TRBJ2-3; TRBD1 or TRBD2 may be the D gene (6 bases each). The germline V gene encodes CDR1 GTSNPN and CDR2 SVGIG (reference sequence). The CDR3 has 21 residues. V gave up 6 bases and J gave up 3 bases, with 37 bases separating them. CDR3 protein: CACSRGRPNPGVVFHTDTQYF. In DNA, the CDR3 is TGTGCCTGTTCTCGGGGGCGACCCAACCCAGGGGTTGTTTTTCATACAGATACGCAGTATTTT.

This clonotype showed up many times. The chain joins TRBV5-6 to TRBJ2-1; D might be TRBD2 (5 bases). The CDR3 contains 17 residues. V dropped 4 bases and J dropped 0 bases, with 17 bases sitting between them. Germline lookup yields CDR1 SGHDT and CDR2 YYEEEE. The CDR3 sequence: CASSVATGSNSYNEQFF. The DNA of the CDR3 is TGTGCCAGCAGCGTAGCGACCGGCAGTAACTCCTACAATGAGCAGTTCTTC.

About this clonotype: This is likely an artifact of a read error, given a far larger clone one base away. The chain carries TRBV12-3 or TRBV12-4 and TRBJ2-6; 7 bases are a match to TRBD2. V shed 7 bases, J shed 4 bases, and the junction held 7 bases outside the gene matches. The CDR3 contains 15 residues. DNA for the CDR3: TGTGCCAGCAACTGGGAGGGCGGAGGGGCCAACGTCCTGACTTTC. It encodes CASNWEGGGANVLTF.

This clonotype ranks as medium-sized. The J gene is TRBJ2-1, the V gene TRBV2; maybe TRBD2 (6 bases). CDR3 size: 16 residues. From germline, CDR1 is SNHLY and CDR2 FYNNEI. V was clipped by 7 bases and J by 6 bases, with 22 bases between them. The CDR3 here is CASTKMSGRMGNEQFF. CDR3 in DNA: TGTGCCAGCACCAAGATGTCAGGGAGGATGGGCAATGAGCAGTTCTTC.

This clonotype was seen ten or more times. The chain recombines TRBV19 with TRBJ2-1; unclear D gene. The V gene's germline CDR1 is LNHDA and CDR2 SQIVND (reference sequence). Trimming took off 6 bases at V and 4 bases at J, with 19 bases between the two ends. CDR3 length: 16 amino acids. CDR3 loop: CASSQYVDPHYNEQFF. As DNA, the CDR3 is TGTGCCAGTAGCCAATACGTCGATCCCCATTACAATGAGCAGTTCTTC.

Many counts were recorded for this clonotype. The chain combines TRBV28 with TRBJ1-4; 9 bases map to TRBD1. V was clipped by 5 bases and J by 7 bases; unmatched bases: 5. Germline CDR1 reads MDHEN; CDR2 reads SYDVKM. The CDR3 is 14 residues long. The chain's CDR3 is CASSLTGGREKLFF. The CDR3 nucleotides are TGTGCCAGCAGTCTGACAGGGGGACGTGAAAAACTGTTTTTT.

In the case of this clonotype: This may come from a read error, since a much larger clone is one base off. The V call is TRBV28, the J call TRBJ2-4; the match to TRBD2 covers 7 bases. The CDR3 is 13 residues long. Germline CDR1 is MDHEN and CDR2 is SYDVKM. The V gene end was trimmed by 7 bases and the J gene end by 11 bases; junction bases not matched to a gene: 11. The CDR3 is CASNRRGVGVQYF. The CDR3 nucleotides are TGTGCCAGCAATCGACGGGGGGTTGGCGTTCAGTACTTC.

This clonotype was picked up many times. Written as DNA, the CDR3 is TGCAGTGCTAGGGCGGCGGGAGGTATCCACGAGCAGTACTTC. Translation: CSARAAGGIHEQYF. The rearrangement links TRBV20-1 to TRBJ2-7; 8 bases are shared with TRBD2. Losses at the gene ends were 3 bases for V and 5 bases for J; bases not matched to a gene: 9. The CDR3 sequence is 14 residues long. The V gene's germline CDR1 is DFQATT and CDR2 SNEGSKA (reference sequence).

Only a few counts were recorded for this clonotype. The V gene is TRBV12-3 or TRBV12-4, the J gene TRBJ2-1, with TRBD2 matching over 15 bases. The CDR3 has 14 residues. V lost 5 bases to trimming and J lost 15 bases; unmatched junction nucleotides: 8. For the CDR3, the DNA is TGTGCCAGCAGTCCCGGGACTAGCGGGGGGAAGCGGTTCTTC. Encoded protein: CASSPGTSGGKRFF.

Many counts were recorded for this clonotype. The chain carries TRBV19 and TRBJ2-2, with unresolved D. Germline V gene lookup returns CDR1 LNHDA and CDR2 SQIVND (reference sequence). The CDR3 spans 13 residues. V shed 3 bases and J shed 1 base, with 3 bases lying between them. CDR3 loop: CASSIQNTGELFF. The CDR3 DNA reads TGTGCCAGTAGTATCCAGAACACCGGGGAGCTGTTTTTT.

This clonotype occurred many times. V is TRBV5-1 and J is TRBJ1-2; D is perhaps TRBD1 (6 bases). V lost 0 bases to trimming and J lost 4 bases, with 13 bases between them. Germline-derived CDR1 and CDR2 are SGHRS and YFSETQ. CDR3 length: 15 amino acids. The CDR3 region has the DNA TGCGCCAGCAGCTTGGAAGGGGGACACCGCTATGGCTACACCTTC. Protein sequence: CASSLEGGHRYGYTF.

This clonotype was detected ten times or more. The chain is built from TRBV12-3 or TRBV12-4 and TRBJ1-3; no clear D. V dropped 3 bases and J dropped 0 bases, with 0 bases sitting between them. There are 12 residues in the CDR3. The CDR3 DNA sequence: TGTGCCAGCAGTTTCTCTGGAAACACCATATATTTT. It specifies CASSFSGNTIYF.

The chain employs TRBV30 and TRBJ2-3; D unresolved. V lost 2 bases and J lost 12, with 12 bases in between. From germline, CDR1 is GTSNPN and CDR2 SVGIG (reference sequence). The CDR3 length is 11 residues. CDR3 sequence: CAWSHLELQYF. The DNA of the CDR3 is TGTGCCTGGAGTCACCTTGAGCTTCAGTATTTT.

This clonotype was picked up many times. V gene TRBV11-2 combines with J gene TRBJ2-5; D not certain. With 1 base removed from V and 7 bases from J, the gap between germline ends came to 13 bases. The CDR3 consists of 14 residues. CDR1 and CDR2 (germline): SGHAT, FQNNGV. Written as DNA, the CDR3 is TGTGCCAGCAGCTTAGGTCTTAGTAAGGGGACCCAGTACTTC. Its translation: CASSLGLSKGTQYF.

There are many counts of this clonotype. V usage is TRBV30 and J usage is TRBJ2-5; possibly TRBD2 for D (5 bases). The V end was cut by 0 bases, the J end by 5 bases, with 16 bases between. Germline loops: CDR1 GTSNPN, CDR2 SVGIG (reference sequence). The CDR3 loop spans 15 amino acids. DNA of the CDR3: TGTGCCTGGAGTGTACTTAGAGGGTACGTCGAGACCCAGTACTTC. Translation gives CAWSVLRGYVETQYF.

This CDR3 reads CASSSYTDTQYF. DNA for the CDR3: TGTGCCAGCAGTTCCTACACAGATACGCAGTATTTT. The rearrangement joins TRBV6-6 to TRBJ2-3; no reliable D call. Looked up from germline, CDR1 is MNHNY and CDR2 is SVGAGI (reference sequence). Deletions cut 4 bases from V and 2 bases from J, with 4 bases between. The CDR3 is 12 amino acids.

This clonotype has at least ten counts. This chain connects TRBV20-1 to TRBJ2-7, with TRBD1 as a possible D gene (6 bases). The CDR3 sequence is 12 residues long. The V end was cut by 3 bases, the J end by 3 bases, with 9 bases between. Germline values: CDR1 DFQATT, CDR2 SNEGSKA (reference sequence). The CDR3 protein is CSASGTLYEQYF. In nucleotides, the CDR3 is TGCAGTGCTAGCGGGACACTCTACGAGCAGTACTTC.

Details on this clonotype: It may be a read error: a sequence one base away is much more abundant. Since no conserved phenylalanine or tryptophan closes the CDR3, a read error is the likely cause. The V gene is TRBV2, the J gene TRBJ1-2, with D unclear. V lost 7 bases to trimming and J lost 5 bases, with 11 bases between them. There are 12 residues in the CDR3. Germline values: CDR1 SNHLY, CDR2 FYNNEI. CDR3 region: CASTSLGYGYTL. The CDR3 region has the DNA TGTGCCAGCACCTCGCTGGGGTATGGCTACACCCTC.

The table lists this clonotype with a few counts. V gene TRBV20-1 combines with J gene TRBJ2-7; 9 nucleotides agree with TRBD2. The CDR3 is 15 amino acids. Germline lookup yields CDR1 DFQATT and CDR2 SNEGSKA (reference sequence). Trimming took 4 bases from V and 5 from J; bases not matched to a gene: 12. CDR3 DNA: TGCAGTGCTATGATCCGCGGGAGGGCCGGTGACGAGCAGTACTTC. Residues: CSAMIRGRAGDEQYF.